The next 28 T cell receptor beta chains were all read from a single sample in a study of OX40 agonist ivuxolimab in advanced cancers. The library relied on the immunoSEQ multiplex PCR assay. TCRdb stores this immuneACCESS table with in-frame sequences only. Part of the clones is absent; in the studies checked, under half of the shortfall reflects unresolved V genes, and no reason is known for the rest. This sample holds approximately 94,000 clones; more than 85% were observed only once. The top ten clones comprise 3.4% of the sample. This sample comprised CD4+ or CD8+ T cells sorted from blood, obtained in a trial of the OX40 agonist ivuxolimab. These receptors were taken from an adult with an advanced solid tumor such as melanoma, head and neck, liver or kidney cancer.

The chain employs TRBV4-1 and TRBJ2-1; maybe TRBD1 (6 bases). The CDR3 is made up of 16 amino acids. Trimming stripped 0 bases from V and 4 bases from J, with 13 bases between. The germline V gene has CDR1 MGHRA and CDR2 YSYEKL. The CDR3 region is CASSQEIPDRYNEQFF. CDR3 coding DNA: TGCGCCAGCAGCCAAGAAATCCCGGACAGATACAATGAGCAGTTCTTC.

This chain connects TRBV29-1 to TRBJ1-2, with TRBD1 matching over 10 bases. The CDR3 covers 15 residues. The V and J ends lost 4 bases and 8 bases, in that order; junction bases with no gene match: 13. Germline V gene data show CDR1 as SQVTM and CDR2 as ANQGSEA. This chain's CDR3 is CSVGGQGLRKGGYTF. The DNA of the CDR3 is TGCAGCGTTGGGGGACAGGGGCTAAGAAAGGGAGGCTACACCTTC.

The rearrangement uses TRBV6-5 and TRBJ1-2; D unresolved. CDR3 size: 13 residues. The germline V gene has CDR1 MNHEY and CDR2 SVGAGI. V lost 3 bases and J 3 bases, leaving 8 bases between the germline ends. CDR3 sequence (DNA): TGTGCCAGCAGTTATCGGGCGGACTATGGCTACACCTTC. Translation gives CASSYRADYGYTF.

In this sample, this clone turned up once. The CDR3 loop reads CAIEAVQGTFSGNTIYF. Here the CDR3 DNA reads TGTGCCATAGAGGCGGTACAGGGAACCTTCTCTGGAAACACCATATATTTT. V is TRBV28 and J is TRBJ1-3, with D possibly matching TRBD1 (6 bases). CDR3 length: 17 amino acids. V was shortened by 10 bases and J by 0 bases, with 22 bases between the two germline ends. Germline CDR1 and CDR2: MDHEN and SYDVKM.

This chain links TRBV6-6 with TRBJ1-5; 12 bases fit TRBD1. Germline CDR1 reads MNHNY; CDR2 reads SVGAGI (reference sequence). Trimming took 3 bases from V and 6 from J; bases not matched to a gene: 3. The length of the CDR3 is 15 residues. CDR3 in amino acids: CASSYGTGGLQPQHF. The CDR3, as DNA: TGTGCCAGCAGTTATGGGACAGGGGGCCTTCAGCCCCAGCATTTT.

The CDR3 nucleotides read TGTGCCAGCAGCCCAAGGGGTCGGGATGAAAAACTGTTTTTT. Amino acid sequence: CASSPRGRDEKLFF. The chain combines TRBV27 with TRBJ1-4, with a weak D call TRBD1 (5 bases). CDR3 length: 14 amino acids. Trimming cost V 6 bases and J 6 bases, with 14 bases left between them. The germline gives CDR1 MNHEY, CDR2 SMNVEV (reference sequence).

J is TRBJ2-2 and V is TRBV2; 8 bases are a match to TRBD1. Germline CDR1 is SNHLY and CDR2 is FYNNEI. Trimming removed 10 bases from V and 3 bases from J; junction bases left unmatched: 1. This CDR3 region has 12 residues. CDR3 residues: CAKQGDTGELFF. The CDR3 DNA is TGTGCCAAACAGGGGGACACCGGGGAGCTGTTTTTT. Drawing the rest from reference TRBV2 and TRBJ2-2, the complete variable domain is EPEVTQTPSHQVTQMGQEVILRCVPISNHLYFYWYRQILGQKVEFLVSFYNNEISEKSEIFDDQFSVERPDGSNFTLKIRSTKLEDSAMYFCAKQGDTGELFFGEGSRLTVL.

This clone has just one count. The chain recombines TRBV27 with TRBJ1-1, with D unresolved. Germline loops: CDR1 MNHEY, CDR2 SMNVEV (reference sequence). V lost 1 base and J 0 bases, leaving 9 bases between the germline ends. The length of the CDR3 is 15 residues. The CDR3 DNA follows: TGTGCCAGCAGTTTATTTAAGACCGTGAACACTGAAGCTTTCTTT. Protein sequence: CASSLFKTVNTEAFF.

This clone was observed once. The chain's CDR3 is CASSVIRTEAFF. The CDR3 DNA follows: TGTGCCAGCAGTGTAATCAGGACTGAAGCTTTCTTT. This chain joins TRBV2 and TRBJ1-1; D is unresolved. Trimming cost V 4 bases and J 5 bases, with 8 bases left between them. The CDR3 extends over 12 amino acids. The germline CDR1 and CDR2 sequences are SNHLY and FYNNEI.

The genes are TRBV25-1 and TRBJ2-2, with D unresolved. The CDR3 has 14 residues. The germline gives CDR1 MGHDK, CDR2 SYGVNS. V lost 7 bases, J lost 3 bases, and 12 bases lay in between. CDR3 sequence reads: CASILGRDTGELFF. DNA of the CDR3: TGTGCCAGCATCCTCGGACGGGACACCGGGGAGCTGTTTTTT.

The chain recombines TRBV19 with TRBJ1-2, with D unclear. Germline V gene data show CDR1 as LNHDA and CDR2 as SQIVND (reference sequence). Trimming shortened V by 9 bases and J by 4 bases, and 15 bases separated the two germline ends. The CDR3 runs 13 residues. The CDR3 loop reads CASASGSGYGYTF. CDR3 DNA: TGTGCCAGCGCCTCGGGAAGCGGCTATGGCTACACCTTC.

This clone was recorded once. The CDR3 sequence: CASSQVPPSAGELFF. The CDR3 nucleotides are TGCGCCAGCAGCCAAGTTCCACCAAGCGCCGGGGAGCTGTTTTTT. The chain recombines TRBV4-1 with TRBJ2-2; D gene ambiguous. In germline, CDR1 is MGHRA, CDR2 YSYEKL. CDR3 length equals 15 residues. V was shortened by 1 base and J by 6 bases, with 12 bases between the two germline ends.

The chain uses TRBV11-3 and TRBJ2-2, with 10 bases aligning to TRBD2. V trimming: 2 bases; J trimming: 6 bases; junction bases outside the gene matches: 3. The length of the CDR3 is 15 residues. The V gene's germline CDR1 is SGHNT and CDR2 YENEEA. CDR3 bases: TGTGCCAGCAGCTTACGTAGCGGGGGGCCCGGGGAGCTGTTTTTT. Its translation: CASSLRSGGPGELFF.

The rearrangement uses TRBV4-1 and TRBJ1-6; D is perhaps TRBD1 (6 bases). Trimming left V 2 bases short and J 9 bases short, with 14 bases between. The CDR3 is made up of 15 amino acids. Germline V gene sequence: CDR1 MGHRA, CDR2 YSYEKL. The CDR3 bases are TGCGCCAGCAGCCAATCGCAACAGGGAAGTTCACCCCTCCACTTT. This encodes CASSQSQQGSSPLHF.

The rearrangement links TRBV27 to TRBJ2-1; D gene ambiguous. Trimming left V 0 bases short and J 10 bases short, with 13 bases between. Per the germline V gene, CDR1 is MNHEY and CDR2 is SMNVEV (reference sequence). The length of the CDR3 is 14 residues. The CDR3 here is CASSLSPLLNEQFF. CDR3 bases: TGTGCCAGCAGTTTATCTCCCCTTCTTAACGAGCAGTTCTTC.

The rearrangement uses TRBV27 and TRBJ2-5; D is unresolved. CDR3 length: 16 amino acids. Per the germline V gene, CDR1 is MNHEY and CDR2 is SMNVEV (reference sequence). The V end was cut by 0 bases, the J end by 2 bases, with 13 bases between. The CDR3 region is CASSLSIMTVQETQYF. The CDR3 DNA reads TGTGCCAGCAGTTTATCGATAATGACGGTACAAGAGACCCAGTACTTC.

This chain uses TRBV6-6 with TRBJ1-1, with 10 nucleotides matching TRBD1. CDR1 and CDR2 (germline): MNHNY, SVGAGI (reference sequence). The V segment lost 0 bases and the J segment 7 bases; nucleotides outside the gene matches: 8. CDR3 size: 16 residues. CDR3 protein: CASSYSRDRGWDEAFF. The CDR3 nucleotides are TGTGCCAGCAGTTACTCCCGGGACAGGGGATGGGATGAAGCTTTCTTT.

The CDR3, as DNA: TGTGCCCGAGGCCGGGCCGGGACAGGGGGCTGGGAGCAGTACTTC. It yields the protein CARGRAGTGGWEQYF. This chain connects TRBV27 to TRBJ2-7; 12 bases match TRBD1. V shed 11 bases and J 7 bases; nucleotides not matched to a gene: 15. The CDR3 spans 15 residues. Germline CDR1 is MNHEY and CDR2 is SMNVEV (reference sequence).

The sample holds one count of this clone. The chain uses TRBV27 and TRBJ2-1; 13 bases are shared with TRBD2. This CDR3 has 18 amino acids. V gave up 2 bases and J gave up 3 bases; unmatched junction bases: 7. Germline CDR1 reads MNHEY; CDR2 reads SMNVEV (reference sequence). The CDR3, as DNA: TGTGCCAGCAGTTTAACTAGCGGGAGGGTATTTTTCTACAATGAGCAGTTCTTC. Protein product: CASSLTSGRVFFYNEQFF.

This chain connects TRBV15 to TRBJ1-2, with D possibly matching TRBD1 (6 bases). This CDR3 contains 13 residues. V lost 0 bases and J lost 4, with 6 bases in between. Germline loops: CDR1 LNHNV, CDR2 YYDKDF (reference sequence). This chain's CDR3 is CATSREQGYGYTF. The CDR3 DNA reads TGTGCCACCAGCAGAGAACAGGGCTATGGCTACACCTTC. The variable domain in full, with the rest retrieved from reference TRBV15 and TRBJ1-2, is DAMVIQNPRYQVTQFGKPVTLSCSQTLNHNVMYWYQQKSSQAPKLLFHYYDKDFNNEADTPDNFQSRRPNTSFCFLDIRSPGLGDTAMYLCATSREQGYGYTFGSGTRLTVV.

A single count supports this clone. The CDR3 region is CASSYGQYNEQFF. The CDR3 DNA reads TGTGCCAGCAGTTATGGCCAGTACAATGAGCAGTTCTTC. J is TRBJ2-1 and V is TRBV27; the D is unclear. With 4 bases removed from V and 4 bases from J, the gap between germline ends came to 8 bases. Germline V gives CDR1 MNHEY, CDR2 SMNVEV (reference sequence). The CDR3 consists of 13 residues.

This clone was detected a few times. This rearrangement joins TRBV7-6 to TRBJ1-6, with D uncertain. Deletions cut 0 bases from V and 6 bases from J, with 3 bases between. The CDR3 loop spans 13 amino acids. From germline, CDR1 is SGHVS and CDR2 FNYEAQ. The CDR3 is CASSLAGNSPLHF. Written as DNA, the CDR3 is TGTGCCAGCAGCTTAGCGGGTAATTCACCCCTCCACTTT.

The rearrangement uses TRBV5-5 and TRBJ2-7; tentatively, D is TRBD2 (7 bases). V gave up 2 bases and J gave up 3 bases, with 15 bases separating them. The CDR3 runs 15 residues. Germline CDR1 and CDR2: SGHKS and YYEKEE (reference sequence). CDR3 in DNA: TGTGCCAGCAGCTTACGGGGGGCGAATTACTACGAGCAGTACTTC. This codes for CASSLRGANYYEQYF.

The sample holds a few counts of this clone. The sample contains more than one DNA sequence encoding this CDR3. The chain carries TRBV27 and TRBJ2-7, with 7 bases identical to TRBD1. V gave up 5 bases and J gave up 1 base; unmatched junction bases: 2. The CDR3 spans 13 residues. Germline CDR1 and CDR2: MNHEY and SMNVEV (reference sequence). The CDR3: CASSLGQSYEQYF. CDR3 bases: TGTGCCAGCAGTCTGGGACAGTCCTACGAGCAGTACTTC.

This clone has only one observation. V usage is TRBV5-1 and J usage is TRBJ2-7, with D unresolved. Between the trimmed V and J ends, which lost 0 bases and 2 bases, there was a span of 6 bases. CDR1 is SGHRS and CDR2 is YFSETQ in the germline V gene. The length of the CDR3 is 13 residues. The CDR3 bases are TGCGCCAGCAGCTTGGCCGGTCCCTACGAGCAGTACTTC. Amino acid sequence: CASSLAGPYEQYF. The variable domain in full, completed from reference TRBV5-1 and TRBJ2-7, reads KAGVTQTPRYLIKTRGQQVTLSCSPISGHRSVSWYQQTPGQGLQFLFEYFSETQRNKGNFPGRFSGRQFSNSRSEMNVSTLELGDSALYLCASSLAGPYEQYFGPGTRLTVT.

J is TRBJ2-3 and V is TRBV7-6; 9 bases fit TRBD1. Per the germline V gene, CDR1 is SGHVS and CDR2 is FNYEAQ. Trimming took 6 bases from V and 4 from J; bases not matched to a gene: 11. The CDR3 consists of 16 residues. The CDR3 region is CASSYSGQGWADTQYF. The CDR3 nucleotides are TGTGCCAGCAGTTATAGTGGACAGGGGTGGGCAGATACGCAGTATTTT.

This chain connects TRBV9 to TRBJ2-1, with D possibly matching TRBD2 (6 bases). Germline V CDR1 and CDR2: SGDLS, YYNGEE. The V and J ends lost 0 bases and 0 bases respectively, with 16 bases between them. This CDR3 has 18 residues. DNA of the CDR3: TGTGCCAGCAGCGTAGGGGGTAGCGGATGGAGCTCCTACAATGAGCAGTTCTTC. Residues: CASSVGGSGWSSYNEQFF.

This chain uses TRBV6-5 with TRBJ1-5, with D perhaps TRBD1 (6 bases). Germline lookup yields CDR1 MNHEY and CDR2 SVGAGI. Trimming took off 4 bases at V and 3 bases at J, with 13 bases between the two ends. The CDR3 runs to 15 residues. DNA for the CDR3: TGTGCCAGCAGTTTGGGGGCCGGGGTCAATCAGCCCCAGCATTTT. It translates to CASSLGAGVNQPQHF.